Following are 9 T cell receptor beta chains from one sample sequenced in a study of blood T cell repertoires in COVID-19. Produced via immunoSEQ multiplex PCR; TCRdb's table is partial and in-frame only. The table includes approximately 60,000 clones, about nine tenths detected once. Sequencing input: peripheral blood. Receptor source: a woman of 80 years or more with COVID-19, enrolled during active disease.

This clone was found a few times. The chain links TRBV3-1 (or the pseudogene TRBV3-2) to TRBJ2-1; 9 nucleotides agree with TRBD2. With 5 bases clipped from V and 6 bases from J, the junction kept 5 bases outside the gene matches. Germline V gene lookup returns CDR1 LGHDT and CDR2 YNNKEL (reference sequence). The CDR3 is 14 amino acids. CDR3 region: CASSYSGGFNEQFF. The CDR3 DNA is TGTGCCAGCAGCTACAGCGGGGGGTTCAATGAGCAGTTCTTC.

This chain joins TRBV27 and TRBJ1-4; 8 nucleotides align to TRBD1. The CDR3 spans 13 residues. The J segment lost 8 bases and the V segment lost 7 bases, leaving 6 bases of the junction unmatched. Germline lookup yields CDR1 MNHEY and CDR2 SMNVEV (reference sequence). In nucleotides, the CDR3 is TGTGCCAGCATGTGGGCAGGGGGCGAAAAACTGTTTTTT. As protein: CASMWAGGEKLFF.

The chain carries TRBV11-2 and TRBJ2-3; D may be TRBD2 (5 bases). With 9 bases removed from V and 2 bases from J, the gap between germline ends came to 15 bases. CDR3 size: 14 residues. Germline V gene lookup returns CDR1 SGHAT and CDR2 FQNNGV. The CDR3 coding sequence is TGTGCCAGTCTTCCCGGGGTTTTCACAGATACGCAGTATTTT. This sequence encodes CASLPGVFTDTQYF.

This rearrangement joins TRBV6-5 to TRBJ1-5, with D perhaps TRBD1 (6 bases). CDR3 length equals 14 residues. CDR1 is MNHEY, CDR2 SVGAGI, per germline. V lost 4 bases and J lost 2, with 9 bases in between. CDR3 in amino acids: CASSSGGRNQPQHF. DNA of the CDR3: TGTGCCAGCAGTTCCGGGGGGCGCAATCAGCCCCAGCATTTT.

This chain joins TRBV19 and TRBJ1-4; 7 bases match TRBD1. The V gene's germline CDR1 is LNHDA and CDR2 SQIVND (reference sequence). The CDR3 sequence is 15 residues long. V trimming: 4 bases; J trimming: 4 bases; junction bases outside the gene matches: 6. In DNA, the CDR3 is TGTGCCAGTAGTACTACAGGGGCGGGTAATGAAAAACTGTTTTTT. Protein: CASSTTGAGNEKLFF.

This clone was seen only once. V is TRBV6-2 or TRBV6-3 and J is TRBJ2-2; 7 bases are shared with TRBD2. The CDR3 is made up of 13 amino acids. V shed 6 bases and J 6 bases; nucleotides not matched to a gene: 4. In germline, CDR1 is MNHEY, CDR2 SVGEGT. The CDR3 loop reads CASSLTSAGELFF. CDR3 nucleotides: TGTGCCAGCAGCCTTACTAGCGCCGGGGAGCTGTTTTTT.

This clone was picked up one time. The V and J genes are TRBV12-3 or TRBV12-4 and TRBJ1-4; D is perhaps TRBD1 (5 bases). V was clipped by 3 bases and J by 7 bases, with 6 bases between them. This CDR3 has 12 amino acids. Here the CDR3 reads CASSFRAEKLFF. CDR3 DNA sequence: TGTGCCAGCAGTTTCAGGGCTGAAAAACTGTTTTTT.

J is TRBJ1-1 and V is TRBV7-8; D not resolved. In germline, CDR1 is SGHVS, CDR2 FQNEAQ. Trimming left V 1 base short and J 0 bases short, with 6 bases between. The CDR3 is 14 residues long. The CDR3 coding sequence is TGTGCCAGCAGCTTAGGCGTAGTGAACACTGAAGCTTTCTTT. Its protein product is CASSLGVVNTEAFF.

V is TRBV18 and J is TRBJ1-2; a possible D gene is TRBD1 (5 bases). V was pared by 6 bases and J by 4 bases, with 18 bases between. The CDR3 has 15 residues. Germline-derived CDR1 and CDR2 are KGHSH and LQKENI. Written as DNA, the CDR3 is TGTGCCAGCTCTCCAAGACAGCCAGATGGCTATGGCTACACCTTC. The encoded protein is CASSPRQPDGYGYTF.